Below are 24 T cell receptor beta chains sequenced from a single sample in a study of T cells in Graves' hyperthyroidism and ophthalmopathy. There were TCR beta CDR3 regions amplified from RNA transcripts. With the HTBI primer set, the TCR CDR3 went through a first round of RT-PCR. TCRdb re-called the multiplex PCR reads through MiXCR, storing one row per CDR3 protein. The repertoire includes 250,000 to 350,000 distinct CDR3 sequences, 22% of them detected once, and 50% to 75% sits in the top ten. The sample was blood. The receptors come from a man aged 30-40 years with Graves' ophthalmopathy.

This clonotype has ten or more counts. V usage is TRBV6-1 and J usage is TRBJ2-1; 9 bases agree with TRBD1. CDR3 length equals 14 residues. V trimming: 8 bases; J trimming: 4 bases; junction bases outside the gene matches: 6. Germline CDR1 reads MNHNS; CDR2 reads SASEGT. Here the CDR3 reads CASHPGTGYNEQFF. Here the CDR3 DNA reads TGTGCCAGCCATCCCGGGACAGGGTACAATGAGCAGTTCTTC.

Worth noting for this clonotype: Since a much larger clone is just one base distant, this may be a read error. The chain recombines TRBV12-3 or TRBV12-4 with TRBJ2-5; D gene unclear. V was trimmed by 0 bases and J by 3 bases, leaving 11 bases between them. CDR3 size: 15 residues. As DNA, the CDR3 is TGTGCCAGCAGTTTAGCAGCACGGGTGGAAGAGACCCAGTACTTC. Its protein product is CASSLAARVEETQYF.

The chain employs TRBV11-2 and TRBJ2-5, with D possibly TRBD2 on 5 matching bases. Germline-derived CDR1 and CDR2 are SGHAT and FQNNGV. With 1 base removed from V and 2 bases from J, the gap between germline ends came to 11 bases. This CDR3 is 15 amino acids long. The CDR3 DNA reads TGTGCCAGCAGCTTAGGCAGCGGCTTACAAGAGACCCAGTACTTC. This translates into CASSLGSGLQETQYF.

The gene calls are TRBV7-9 and TRBJ1-6, with D unclear. CDR3 size: 13 residues. Trimming removed 6 bases from V and 5 bases from J, with 8 bases in between. The germline CDR1 and CDR2 sequences are SEHNR and FQNEAQ (reference sequence). CDR3 protein: CASREENNSPLHF. CDR3 in DNA: TGTGCCAGCAGAGAGGAAAATAATTCACCCCTCCACTTT.

Many counts were recorded for this clonotype. The CDR3 DNA reads as TGTGCCAGCAGTGAACAGGACTATGGCTACACCTTC. It encodes CASSEQDYGYTF. The rearrangement joins TRBV2 to TRBJ1-2; D is undetermined. The CDR3 totals 12 residues. CDR1 and CDR2 from the germline V gene are SNHLY and FYNNEI. V was cut by 2 bases and J by 3 bases, with 4 bases left in between.

This clonotype was observed at least ten times. The chain recombines TRBV5-6 with TRBJ2-7; possible D gene TRBD2, 5 bases. Germline CDR1 and CDR2: SGHDT and YYEEEE. Trimming stripped 6 bases from V and 0 bases from J, with 16 bases between. This CDR3 has 15 residues. CDR3 nucleotides: TGTGCCAGCAAAAAGGCGGGCGGAAACTCCTACGAGCAGTACTTC. As protein: CASKKAGGNSYEQYF.

This clonotype was picked up a small number of times. Here the CDR3 DNA reads TGTGCCAGCAGCTCCACAGGAAACTCCTACAATGAGCAGTTCTTC. Translating gives CASSSTGNSYNEQFF. V gene TRBV6-1 combines with J gene TRBJ2-1; weak D call: TRBD1 (5 bases). Per germline, CDR1 MNHNS and CDR2 SASEGT. V gave up 6 bases and J gave up 0 bases, with 12 bases separating them. The CDR3 contains 15 residues.

Many counts were recorded for this clonotype. The V gene is TRBV2, the J gene TRBJ2-1; the D gene is possibly TRBD2 (5 bases). From germline, CDR1 is SNHLY and CDR2 FYNNEI. The CDR3 is 15 amino acids. The V end lost 0 bases, the J end lost 3 bases, and 9 bases lay between the germline ends. The DNA of the CDR3 is TGTGCCAGCAGTGAAGCGGGAGCCAACTACAATGAGCAGTTCTTC. As protein: CASSEAGANYNEQFF.

The rearrangement uses TRBV15 and TRBJ1-5; 7 bases match TRBD1. From germline, CDR1 is LNHNV and CDR2 YYDKDF (reference sequence). The CDR3 has 18 residues. The V gene end was trimmed by 7 bases and the J gene end by 1 base; junction bases not matched to a gene: 16. The CDR3, as DNA: TGTGCCACCATAGATCTGCGACAGGGACAGATAAGCAATCAGCCCCAGCATTTT. It encodes CATIDLRQGQISNQPQHF.

The table lists this clonotype with a few counts. This chain links TRBV7-2 with TRBJ2-7, with D perhaps TRBD1 or TRBD2 (5 bases each). Between the trimmed V and J ends, which lost 4 bases and 3 bases, there was a span of 10 bases. The CDR3 length is 13 residues. Germline V gene lookup returns CDR1 SGHTA and CDR2 FQGNSA. CDR3 DNA sequence: TGTGCCAGCAGCTCTCGGGACGACTACGAGCAGTACTTC. It is translated as CASSSRDDYEQYF.

This clonotype was picked up a small number of times. The V gene is TRBV12-3 or TRBV12-4, the J gene TRBJ1-1; D is undetermined. Trimming took off 4 bases at V and 5 bases at J, with 14 bases between the two ends. The CDR3 sequence is 14 residues long. Written as DNA, the CDR3 is TGTGCCAGCAGTTCGTTCGGTATGTGGACTGAAGCTTTCTTT. Translated, it gives CASSSFGMWTEAFF.

This clonotype came up a few times. V and J are TRBV2 and TRBJ1-2, with 7 nucleotides matching TRBD1. In germline, CDR1 is SNHLY, CDR2 FYNNEI. CDR3 length equals 13 residues. The V segment lost 5 bases and the J segment 4 bases; nucleotides outside the gene matches: 4. CDR3 loop: CASSLDRLYGYTF. The CDR3 coding sequence is TGTGCCAGCAGTCTGGACAGGCTCTATGGCTACACCTTC.

The table lists this clonotype with many counts. The J gene is TRBJ2-7, the V gene TRBV28; D might be TRBD1 or TRBD2, each matching 6 bases. Between the trimmed V and J ends, which lost 6 bases and 0 bases, there was a span of 21 bases. CDR1 and CDR2 (germline): MDHEN, SYDVKM. The CDR3 extends over 17 amino acids. CDR3 loop: CASSPIGGAGRSYEQYF. The CDR3 DNA sequence: TGTGCCAGCAGCCCGATAGGGGGAGCGGGCCGCTCCTACGAGCAGTACTTC.

The chain combines TRBV20-1 with TRBJ2-5; a weak D match, TRBD1 (6 bases). Germline CDR1 DFQATT, CDR2 SNEGSKA (reference sequence). Trimming left V 5 bases short and J 3 bases short, with 13 bases between. The length of the CDR3 is 13 residues. The CDR3 reads CSAFRTGKETQYF. Written as DNA, the CDR3 is TGCAGTGCTTTCAGAACAGGGAAAGAGACCCAGTACTTC.

This clonotype occurred a few times. V is TRBV7-2 and J is TRBJ2-6, with 8 bases fitting TRBD1. V lost 5 bases and J lost 6; bases outside the gene matches: 12. Germline CDR1 reads SGHTA; CDR2 reads FQGNSA. This CDR3 has 17 amino acids. The CDR3 region is CASSVDRALRKANVLTF. The CDR3 nucleotides are TGTGCCAGCAGCGTGGACAGGGCTCTTAGAAAGGCCAACGTCCTGACTTTC.

In its sample, this clonotype was seen many times. The rearrangement links TRBV28 to TRBJ1-2; D possibly corresponds to TRBD1 (5 bases). The V gene's germline CDR1 is MDHEN and CDR2 SYDVKM. This CDR3 contains 15 residues. V was cut by 3 bases and J by 3 bases, with 14 bases left in between. CDR3 DNA sequence: TGTGCCAGCAGTTTTGGCTGGGGCTCGGACTATGGCTACACCTTC. It is translated as CASSFGWGSDYGYTF.

In this sample, this clonotype turned up a few times. The chain recombines TRBV20-1 with TRBJ2-1; 7 bases agree with TRBD2. The V gene end was trimmed by 7 bases and the J gene end by 6 bases; junction bases not matched to a gene: 12. Looked up from germline, CDR1 is DFQATT and CDR2 is SNEGSKA (reference sequence). The CDR3 has 14 residues. CDR3 DNA: TGCAGTGTTCCGCTAGCGGAGACGGGCAATGAGCAGTTCTTC. Protein: CSVPLAETGNEQFF.

The chain recombines TRBV9 with TRBJ1-2; no definite D call. V lost 3 bases to trimming and J lost 4 bases, with 13 bases between them. Germline loops: CDR1 SGDLS, CDR2 YYNGEE. The CDR3 covers 14 residues. The CDR3 reads CASSGRQDLYGYTF. DNA for the CDR3: TGTGCCAGCAGCGGACGGCAAGACCTCTATGGCTACACCTTC.

The chain combines TRBV7-9 with TRBJ2-5, with TRBD1 as a possible D gene (5 bases). There are 17 residues in the CDR3. Germline V gene lookup returns CDR1 SEHNR and CDR2 FQNEAQ (reference sequence). V was cut by 6 bases and J by 1 base, with 21 bases left in between. The CDR3 sequence is CASSPLTGIATQETQYF. Written as DNA, the CDR3 is TGTGCCAGCAGTCCATTAACAGGAATCGCGACCCAAGAGACCCAGTACTTC. The full variable domain, in which reference TRBV7-9 and TRBJ2-5 provide the parts outside the CDR3, is DTGVSQNPRHKITKRGQNVTFRCDPISEHNRLYWYRQTLGQGPEFLTYFQNEAQLEKSRLLSDRFSAERPKGSFSTLEIQRTEQGDSAMYLCASSPLTGIATQETQYFGPGTRLLVL.

This clonotype was found once. This may be a read error: a much more frequent sequence differs by one nucleotide. The V call is TRBV7-6, the J call TRBJ1-1; TRBD1 might be the D (5 bases). CDR3 length: 16 amino acids. Germline V gives CDR1 SGHVS, CDR2 FNYEAQ. The CDR3 loop is CASSRPSGVRNAEAFF. The CDR3 DNA reads as TGTGCCAGCAGCCGACCTTCGGGGGTGAGGAACGCTGAAGCTTTCTTT.

The chain recombines TRBV11-2 with TRBJ2-7; 7 bases align to TRBD1. J gave up 2 bases and V 5 bases, and 15 bases lay outside the gene matches. The CDR3 runs to 17 residues. Germline CDR1 SGHAT, CDR2 FQNNGV. CDR3 DNA: TGTGCCAGCAGCCCAACCCCGGGACAGTATGTCACCTACGAGCAGTACTTC. It codes for CASSPTPGQYVTYEQYF.

A note on this clonotype: This may be a read error, as it is one base from a much larger clone. This sequence joins TRBV30 and TRBJ2-3, with 9 bases that match TRBD2. The CDR3 has 15 residues. The germline gives CDR1 GTSNPN, CDR2 SVGIG (reference sequence). The CDR3 protein is CAWSVREGLEDMQYF. CDR3 nucleotide sequence: TGTGCCTGGAGTGTGCGGGAGGGCCTGGAGGATATGCAGTATTTT.

This clonotype was observed many times. This chain links TRBV30 with TRBJ2-1; D remains unclear. The CDR3 loop spans 12 amino acids. Germline V CDR1 and CDR2: GTSNPN, SVGIG (reference sequence). The V gene lost 3 bases and the J gene lost 8 bases, with 11 bases spanning the gap. CDR3 region: CAWSPGGDEQFF. For the CDR3, the DNA is TGTGCCTGGAGCCCTGGTGGGGATGAGCAGTTCTTC. Full variable domain (missing parts from reference TRBV30 and TRBJ2-1): SQTIHQWPATLVQPVGSPLSLECTVEGTSNPNLYWYRQAAGRGLQLLFYSVGIGQISSEVPQNLSASRPQDRQFILSSKKLLLSDSGFYLCAWSPGGDEQFFGPGTRLTVL.

In regard to this clonotype: A much more abundant neighbour one base away suggests this may be a read error. Here the CDR3 omits its conserved ending phenylalanine or tryptophan, so a read error is the likely source. The V and J genes are TRBV20-1 and TRBJ1-1, with 10 bases lining up with TRBD1. CDR3 length: 18 amino acids. CDR1 is DFQATT and CDR2 is SNEGSKA in the germline V gene (reference sequence). J was trimmed by 4 bases and V by 2 bases; bases with no gene match: 16. CDR3: CSARPYDRGLDRTTEAFL. In DNA form, the CDR3 reads TGCAGTGCTAGACCGTATGACAGGGGGCTGGATAGGACCACTGAAGCTTTCCTT.